This T cell receptor beta chain emerged from a study of T cell responses to AZD1222 COVID-19 vaccine (dated by TCRdb to about 2021). Study-wide context: AZD1222 recipients with second doses at about 4 weeks or about 12 weeks were pooled, because spike-specific TCR depth and breadth did not differ between schedules. A total of 230 to 250 trial participants underwent TCR sequencing, of whom about 200 had received two doses of AZD1222 and roughly 26 had received two doses of the MenACWY control vaccine. Trial participants were enrolled by age into subgroups of 18-55, 56-69 and 70-plus years, and about 150, 27 and 61 TCR-sequenced participants, respectively, were included in these subgroups. The investigation overall reported the following: The vaccine-associated CD4 TCRs covered the entire spike protein, and the dominant responses fell in regions 160-218 and 743-854. Participants were mostly white British and included more females than males, and it was suggested by the authors that clonal diversity may have been underestimated. In the small 56-69-year group, the increase in depth fell short of significance, most likely because of low power. Because no day 14 peak-response samples were available, the repertoires could be characterized only after the peak T cell response. Conclusions about previously exposed vaccinees were limited because only a handful of AZD1222 recipients were SARS-CoV-2 seropositive at baseline. After two AZD1222 doses, spike-specific TCR breadth and depth were significantly higher than at day 0 and than in MenACWY recipients. Epitopes outside the regions mutated in the B.1.351 and B.1.1.7 variants were reportedly recognized by nearly half of the unique spike-specific TCRs.

The sample's time point label, decoded: baseline before first vaccination. Vaccinee samples were obtained from the UK trials COV001 and COV002, which included a single-blind randomized controlled phase 2/3 trial of AZD1222 (ChAdOx1 nCoV-19) in healthy adults. For TCRbeta chain sequencing, PBMC samples were collected from trial participants at day 0 and at day 28 after the second dose. The sample holds a few counts of this clone. The specificity of this receptor is unknown. Per-base quality was not reported, and no clone a single base away is much larger than it. The CDR3 regions of human TCRbeta chains were analyzed by immunosequencing. The original pipeline was this. TCRs in the repertoires were matched against a reference library of SARS-CoV-2-specific TCRs that had been generated with the MIRA antigen-specificity platform. Breadth was defined as the fraction of unique TCRs that were SARS-CoV-2-associated, and depth was defined as the fraction of total T cells that were SARS-CoV-2-associated. Using the MIRA data, each spike-specific TCR was assigned both to the spike region to which the TCR was reactive and to a CD4 or CD8 class. Log10-transformed breadth and depth values were compared by one-way ANOVA with Sidak's multiple comparisons tests. In its TCRdb copy, this immuneACCESS table keeps in-frame sequences only and misses some clones. Where compared with another copy, unresolved V genes explain less than half of these, and the others have no known cause. From that table come the V and J calls and clone size; the DNA was used to work out D and trimming. The sample table holds some 200,000 clones, of which 93% were seen once. The ten largest clones capture 3% to 5% of the sample.

From cysteine to phenylalanine, the CDR3 is 17 amino acids long. Kept here is only the CDR3 DNA, which spans 51 bases and is read in frame from base 1. Based on the germline V gene, the CDR1 and CDR2 sequences are SGHAT and FQNNGV. V and J lose 4 bases and 5 bases, and a span of 23 bases separates them. The TCR comes from an adult in good health. The chain couples TRBV11-2 to TRBJ1-1, with the D gene not clear enough to name. Sequencing was performed on peripheral blood, taken on day 0 of AZD1222 vaccination. Read as DNA, the sequence is TGTGCCAGCAGCTCCCCGCGAGGCTCCCGGGGTCATACTGAAGCTTTCTTT. Its protein reads: CASSSPRGSRGHTEAFF. The CDR3, completed at both ends by the reference TRBV11-2 and TRBJ1-1 genes, gives the full variable domain EAGVAQSPRYKIIEKRQSVAFWCNPISGHATLYWYQQILGQGPKLLIQFQNNGVVDDSQLPKDRFSAERLKGVDSTLKIQPAKLEDSAVYLCASSSPRGSRGHTEAFFGQGTRLTVV.